Described below is a single T cell receptor (beta chain) sequence and its context. From germline, CDR1 is MDHEN and CDR2 SYDVKM. The CDR3 is 13 residues long. Trimming left V 2 bases short and J 4 bases short, with 8 bases between. The sample is drawn from a study of blood T cell repertoires in COVID-19. Study context: The United States, Italy and Spain were the sources of the acute and convalescent COVID-19 samples. The analysed material was cDNA or gDNA that came from T cells, B-cell-depleted T cells, or PBMCs.

As handled by the study authors: Amplification with reference gene primers provided the estimates of nucleated cell counts. Profiling relied on immunoSEQ multiplex PCR, and the TCRdb table lists in-frame clones only, not all of them. Clone size and V and J calls were adopted from that table, with D and trimming inferred from the DNA. The sample lists roughly 250,000 clones, approximately 80% seen once, with roughly 4.6% in the top ten. The TCR sequence derives from a woman older than 75 with active or convalescent COVID-19. The sample comprised peripheral blood. The chain uses TRBV28 and TRBJ1-2; no clear D. The CDR3 sequence is CASSLGLLYGYTF. CDR3 coding DNA: TGTGCCAGCAGTTTAGGGCTTCTCTATGGCTACACCTTC.